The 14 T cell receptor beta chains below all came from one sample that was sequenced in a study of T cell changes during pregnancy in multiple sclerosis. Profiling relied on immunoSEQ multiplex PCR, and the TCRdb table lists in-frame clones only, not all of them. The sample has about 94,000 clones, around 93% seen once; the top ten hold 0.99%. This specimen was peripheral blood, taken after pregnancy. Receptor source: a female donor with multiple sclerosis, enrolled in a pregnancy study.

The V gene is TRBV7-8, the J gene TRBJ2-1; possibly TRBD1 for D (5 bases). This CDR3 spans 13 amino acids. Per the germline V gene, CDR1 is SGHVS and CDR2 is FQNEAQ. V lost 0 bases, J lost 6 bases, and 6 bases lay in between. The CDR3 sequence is CASSLAGVNEQFF. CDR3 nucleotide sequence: TGTGCCAGCAGCTTAGCAGGGGTCAATGAGCAGTTCTTC.

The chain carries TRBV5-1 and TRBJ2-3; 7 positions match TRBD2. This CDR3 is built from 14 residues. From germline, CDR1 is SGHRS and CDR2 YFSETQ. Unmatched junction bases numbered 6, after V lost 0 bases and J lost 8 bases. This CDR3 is CASSLEAAGATQYF. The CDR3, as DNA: TGCGCCAGCAGCTTGGAAGCGGCGGGAGCTACGCAGTATTTT.

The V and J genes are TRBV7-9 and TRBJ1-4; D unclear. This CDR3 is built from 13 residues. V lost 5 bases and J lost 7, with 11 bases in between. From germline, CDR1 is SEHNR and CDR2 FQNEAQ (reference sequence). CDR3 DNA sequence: TGTGCCAGCAGCCTCCATTTCAGTGAAAAACTGTTTTTT. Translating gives CASSLHFSEKLFF. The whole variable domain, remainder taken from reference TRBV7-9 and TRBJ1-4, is DTGVSQNPRHKITKRGQNVTFRCDPISEHNRLYWYRQTLGQGPEFLTYFQNEAQLEKSRLLSDRFSAERPKGSFSTLEIQRTEQGDSAMYLCASSLHFSEKLFFGSGTQLSVL.

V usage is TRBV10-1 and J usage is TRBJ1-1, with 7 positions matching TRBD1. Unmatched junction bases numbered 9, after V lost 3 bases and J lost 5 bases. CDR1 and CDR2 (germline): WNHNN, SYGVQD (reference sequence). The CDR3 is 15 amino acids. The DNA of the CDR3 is TGCGCCAGCAGTGAAAGCGGCAGGGGGGATACTGAAGCTTTCTTT. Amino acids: CASSESGRGDTEAFF.

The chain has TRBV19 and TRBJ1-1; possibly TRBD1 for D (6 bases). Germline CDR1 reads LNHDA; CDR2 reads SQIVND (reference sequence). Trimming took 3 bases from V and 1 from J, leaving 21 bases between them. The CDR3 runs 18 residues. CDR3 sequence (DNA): TGTGCCAGTAGTATGTTCAATTGGGAGGGGGGGGAGAACACTGAAGCTTTCTTT. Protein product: CASSMFNWEGGENTEAFF.

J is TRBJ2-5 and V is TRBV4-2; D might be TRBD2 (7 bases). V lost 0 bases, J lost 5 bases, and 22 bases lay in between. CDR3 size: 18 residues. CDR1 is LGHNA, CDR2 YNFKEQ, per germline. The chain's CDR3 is CASSQDPGGGISSETQYF. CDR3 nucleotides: TGTGCCAGCAGCCAAGATCCGGGGGGCGGGATTAGTTCGGAGACCCAGTACTTC.

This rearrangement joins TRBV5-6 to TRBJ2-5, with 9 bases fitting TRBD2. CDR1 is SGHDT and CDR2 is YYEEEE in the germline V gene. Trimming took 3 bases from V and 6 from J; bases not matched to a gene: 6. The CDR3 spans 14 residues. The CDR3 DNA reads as TGTGCCAGCAGCTCGGGACTAGCCGTGAAGACCCAGTACTTC. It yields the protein CASSSGLAVKTQYF.

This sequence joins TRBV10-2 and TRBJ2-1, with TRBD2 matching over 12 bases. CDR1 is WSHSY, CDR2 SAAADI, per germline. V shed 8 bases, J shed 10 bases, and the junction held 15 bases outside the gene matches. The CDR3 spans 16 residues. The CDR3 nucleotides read TGCGCCAGCGCCCCTACTAGCGGGAGGACCTCCGTGGAGCAGTTCTTC. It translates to CASAPTSGRTSVEQFF.

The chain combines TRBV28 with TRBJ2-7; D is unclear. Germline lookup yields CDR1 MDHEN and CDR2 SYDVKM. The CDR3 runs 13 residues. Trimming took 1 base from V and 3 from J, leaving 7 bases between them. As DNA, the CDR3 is TGTGCCAGCAGTTTATCAGACTTCTACGAGCAGTACTTC. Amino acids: CASSLSDFYEQYF.

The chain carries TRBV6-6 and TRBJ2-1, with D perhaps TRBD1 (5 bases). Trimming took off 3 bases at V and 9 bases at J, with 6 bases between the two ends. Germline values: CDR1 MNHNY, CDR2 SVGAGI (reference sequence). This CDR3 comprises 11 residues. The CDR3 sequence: CASSYRGEQFF. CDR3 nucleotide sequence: TGTGCCAGCAGTTATAGGGGTGAGCAGTTCTTC.

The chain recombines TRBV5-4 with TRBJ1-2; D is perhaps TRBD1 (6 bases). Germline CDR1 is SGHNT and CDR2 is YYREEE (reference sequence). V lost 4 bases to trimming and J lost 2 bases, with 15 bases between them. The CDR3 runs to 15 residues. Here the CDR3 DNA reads TGTGCCAGCAGCCCCGGCGGGGGGCAGAACTATGGCTACACCTTC. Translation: CASSPGGGQNYGYTF.

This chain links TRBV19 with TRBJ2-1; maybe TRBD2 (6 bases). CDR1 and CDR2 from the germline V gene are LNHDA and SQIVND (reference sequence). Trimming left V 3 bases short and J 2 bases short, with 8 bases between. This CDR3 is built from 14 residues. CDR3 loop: CASSMGGTYNEQFF. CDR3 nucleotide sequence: TGTGCCAGTAGTATGGGCGGGACCTACAATGAGCAGTTCTTC.

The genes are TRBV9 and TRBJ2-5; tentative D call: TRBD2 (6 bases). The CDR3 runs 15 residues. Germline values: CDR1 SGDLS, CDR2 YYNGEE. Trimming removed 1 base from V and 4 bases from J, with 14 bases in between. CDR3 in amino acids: CASSVSAGRAETQYF. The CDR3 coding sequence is TGTGCCAGCAGCGTATCGGCGGGAAGGGCAGAGACCCAGTACTTC.

In DNA form, the CDR3 reads TGTGCCAGCAGTTACTCAACAGGTATGAACACTGAAGCTTTCTTT. Translated: CASSYSTGMNTEAFF. V usage is TRBV6-6 and J usage is TRBJ1-1; weak D call: TRBD1 (5 bases). The CDR3 extends over 15 amino acids. Trimming shortened V by 0 bases and J by 0 bases, and 8 bases separated the two germline ends. The V gene's germline CDR1 is MNHNY and CDR2 SVGAGI (reference sequence).